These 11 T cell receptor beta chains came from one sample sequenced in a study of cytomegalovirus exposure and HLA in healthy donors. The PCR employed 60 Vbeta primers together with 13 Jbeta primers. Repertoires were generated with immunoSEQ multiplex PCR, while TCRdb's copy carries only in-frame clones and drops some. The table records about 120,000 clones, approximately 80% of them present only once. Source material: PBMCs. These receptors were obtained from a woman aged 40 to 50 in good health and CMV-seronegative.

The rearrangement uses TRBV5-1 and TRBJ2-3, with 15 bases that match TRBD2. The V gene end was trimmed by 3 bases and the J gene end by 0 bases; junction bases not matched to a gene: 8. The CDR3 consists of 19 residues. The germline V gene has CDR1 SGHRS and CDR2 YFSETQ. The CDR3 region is CASSSTPGTSGRSTDTQYF. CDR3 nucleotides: TGCGCCAGCAGCTCGACGCCCGGGACTAGCGGGAGGAGCACAGATACGCAGTATTTT.

CDR3 amino acids: CASSVNRDRQETQYF. CDR3 DNA sequence: TGTGCCAGCAGTGTAAACAGGGACAGACAAGAGACCCAGTACTTC. This chain connects TRBV6-1 to TRBJ2-5; 7 bases map to TRBD1. Germline loops: CDR1 MNHNS, CDR2 SASEGT. This CDR3 is 15 amino acids long. Unmatched junction bases numbered 7, after V lost 4 bases and J lost 2 bases.

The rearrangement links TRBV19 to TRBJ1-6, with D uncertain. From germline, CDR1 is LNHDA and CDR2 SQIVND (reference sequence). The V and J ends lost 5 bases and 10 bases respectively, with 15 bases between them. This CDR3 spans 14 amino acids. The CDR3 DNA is TGTGCCAGTAGTCCCCACAGCGGAGGATCACCCCTCCACTTT. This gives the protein CASSPHSGGSPLHF.

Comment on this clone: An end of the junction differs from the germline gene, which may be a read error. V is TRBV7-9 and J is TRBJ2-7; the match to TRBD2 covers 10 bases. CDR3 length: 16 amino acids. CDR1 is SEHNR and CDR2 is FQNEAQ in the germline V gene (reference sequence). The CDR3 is CSSSFPSGSGGYEQYF. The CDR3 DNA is TGTTCCAGCAGCTTCCCTAGCGGGAGTGGTGGATACGAGCAGTACTTC.

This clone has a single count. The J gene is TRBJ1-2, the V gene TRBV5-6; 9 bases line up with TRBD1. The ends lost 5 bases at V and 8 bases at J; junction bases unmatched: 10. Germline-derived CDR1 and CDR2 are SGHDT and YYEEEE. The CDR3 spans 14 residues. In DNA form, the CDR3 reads TGTGCCAGCAGGAAGACAGGGGGTTTCATCGGCTACACCTTC. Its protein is CASRKTGGFIGYTF.

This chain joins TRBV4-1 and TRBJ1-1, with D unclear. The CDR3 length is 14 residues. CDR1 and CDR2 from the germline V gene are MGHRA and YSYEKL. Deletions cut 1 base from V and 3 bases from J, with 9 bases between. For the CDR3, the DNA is TGCGCCAGCAGCCAAGTATGGCAGGACACTGAAGCTTTCTTT. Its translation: CASSQVWQDTEAFF.

CDR3 region: CASSGRQGAVYGYTF. The CDR3 DNA sequence: TGTGCCAGCAGTGGCCGCCAGGGGGCGGTCTATGGCTACACCTTC. The rearrangement joins TRBV2 to TRBJ1-2; 8 bases align to TRBD1. The CDR3 spans 15 residues. Germline CDR1 and CDR2: SNHLY and FYNNEI. V lost 4 bases and J lost 4; bases outside the gene matches: 8. Full variable domain (rest looked up from reference TRBV2 and TRBJ1-2): EPEVTQTPSHQVTQMGQEVILRCVPISNHLYFYWYRQILGQKVEFLVSFYNNEISEKSEIFDDQFSVERPDGSNFTLKIRSTKLEDSAMYFCASSGRQGAVYGYTFGSGTRLTVV.

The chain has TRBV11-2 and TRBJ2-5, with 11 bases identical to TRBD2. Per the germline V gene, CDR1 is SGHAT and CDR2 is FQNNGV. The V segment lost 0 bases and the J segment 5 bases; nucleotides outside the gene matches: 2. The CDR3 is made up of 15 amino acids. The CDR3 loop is CASSLDRLAGETQYF. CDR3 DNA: TGTGCCAGCAGCTTAGATCGACTAGCGGGGGAGACCCAGTACTTC.

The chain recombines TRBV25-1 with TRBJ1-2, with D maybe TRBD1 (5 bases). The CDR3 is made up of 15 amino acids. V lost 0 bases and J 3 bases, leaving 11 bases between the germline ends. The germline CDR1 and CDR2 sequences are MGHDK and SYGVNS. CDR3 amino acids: CASSEYGQGHYGYTF. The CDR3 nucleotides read TGTGCCAGCAGTGAATATGGGCAGGGCCACTATGGCTACACCTTC.

CDR3 loop: CASSLPQAAGETQYF. The CDR3 DNA is TGTGCCAGCAGCCTCCCACAGGCGGCAGGGGAGACCCAGTACTTC. The chain joins TRBV11-2 to TRBJ2-5; D is possibly TRBD1 (5 bases). Per the germline V gene, CDR1 is SGHAT and CDR2 is FQNNGV. The CDR3 sequence is 15 residues long. Trimming stripped 5 bases from V and 5 bases from J, with 18 bases between.

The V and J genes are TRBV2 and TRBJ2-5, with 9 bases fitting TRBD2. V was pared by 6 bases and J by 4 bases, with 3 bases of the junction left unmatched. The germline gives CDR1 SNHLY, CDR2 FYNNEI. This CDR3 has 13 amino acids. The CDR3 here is CASRPRGGETQYF. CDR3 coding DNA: TGTGCCAGCAGACCGCGGGGGGGAGAGACCCAGTACTTC. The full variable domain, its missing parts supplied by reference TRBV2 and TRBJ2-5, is EPEVTQTPSHQVTQMGQEVILRCVPISNHLYFYWYRQILGQKVEFLVSFYNNEISEKSEIFDDQFSVERPDGSNFTLKIRSTKLEDSAMYFCASRPRGGETQYFGPGTRLLVL.